This T cell receptor (beta chain) was sequenced for a study of tumor-infiltrating lymphocytes in primary liver carcinoma. Study in general: Roughly 3.65 to 8 million productive TCRbeta reads were obtained per sample, with similar numbers across tissue types.

Study-wide results and limits: Lower overlap was observed for tumor-adjacent and tumor-blood pairs relative to tumor region pairs.

Extraction of RNA together with DNA used roughly 20-32 mg of unsorted bulk tissue. All patients had surgically resected primary liver carcinoma. With chronic HBV infection, the patients were also treatment-naive. The trim removed 1 base at V and 0 bases at J, leaving 9 bases unmatched. Germline CDR1 SGHAT, CDR2 FQNNGV. This CDR3 has 18 residues. This clonotype was counted many times. Its target is not known. A single base separates this from a much larger clone, so it may be a read error. The researchers produced TCR beta cDNA from 500 ng total RNA with a constant-region primer. Three nested multiplex PCR rounds, a slightly modified ARM-PCR, produced the libraries for TCR beta. Researchers ran the first two PCR rounds for approximately 10 cycles each with TRBV1-TRBV30 forward primers and a C-beta reverse primer. TCRdb itself ran the multiplex PCR reads through MiXCR, one entry per CDR3 protein. The sample comprises approximately 80,000 distinct CDR3 sequences, roughly two thirds of which are singletons, and about 28% rests with the top ten.

The source material was tumor-adjacent normal liver tissue. The sequence came from a man aged 35 to 55 with primary liver carcinoma and hepatitis B virus infection. This rearrangement joins TRBV11-2 to TRBJ2-7, with TRBD1 matching 10 bases. CDR3 loop: CASSLVGPRQGASYEQYF. In DNA form, the CDR3 reads TGTGCCAGCAGCTTAGTTGGGCCGAGACAGGGGGCCTCCTACGAGCAGTACTTC.